The 16 T cell receptor beta chains presented below share a single source sample, sequenced in a study of cytomegalovirus exposure and HLA in healthy donors. Some clones are missing from TCRdb's copy, which holds only in-frame ones; the method was immunoSEQ multiplex PCR. This table holds 120,000 or so clones, about 90% found once. Sequenced input: PBMCs. The receptors derive from a woman aged 18-29 years in good health and CMV-seronegative.

The V call is TRBV23-1, the J call TRBJ1-2; 12 bases map to TRBD1. TRBV23-1 is labeled an ORF, and its function is uncertain. V was clipped by 0 bases and J by 7 bases; unmatched bases: 6. The CDR3 consists of 16 residues. In nucleotides, the CDR3 is TGCGCCAGCAGTCAATCACCGGGACAGGGGGCTTCTGGCTACACCTTC. Amino acids: CASSQSPGQGASGYTF.

The rearrangement links TRBV29-1 to TRBJ1-2; the match to TRBD1 covers 7 bases. The CDR3 runs 13 residues. After removal of 6 bases from V and 7 bases from J, the junction contained 11 bases not matched to a gene. Germline assignment: CDR1 SQVTM and CDR2 ANQGSEA. CDR3 region: CSVTKTGAFGYTF. The CDR3 bases are TGCAGCGTCACTAAAACAGGGGCGTTTGGCTACACCTTC. Using reference TRBV29-1 and TRBJ1-2 for the parts outside the CDR3, the full variable domain is SAVISQKPSRDICQRGTSLTIQCQVDSQVTMMFWYRQQPGQSLTLIATANQGSEATYESGFVIDKFPISRPNLTFSTLTVSNMSPEDSSIYLCSVTKTGAFGYTFGSGTRLTVV.

This chain connects TRBV4-3 to TRBJ1-4; TRBD1 is a possible D gene (5 bases). CDR1 and CDR2 from the germline V gene are LGHNA and YSLEER. The V end lost 0 bases, the J end lost 1 base, and 6 bases lay between the germline ends. CDR3 length equals 15 residues. CDR3 bases: TGCGCCAGCAGCCAAGATCAGGGAACTAATGAAAAACTGTTTTTT. It is translated as CASSQDQGTNEKLFF.

The rearrangement uses TRBV6-1 and TRBJ2-3, with a possible D match to TRBD2 (6 bases). Germline CDR1 reads MNHNS; CDR2 reads SASEGT. V was trimmed by 6 bases and J by 1 base, leaving 14 bases between them. The CDR3 length is 15 residues. CDR3 sequence reads: CASRPTGVGTDTQYF. The CDR3, as DNA: TGTGCCAGCAGACCGACGGGGGTTGGCACAGATACGCAGTATTTT.

The rearrangement links TRBV4-1 to TRBJ2-7, with D possibly being TRBD1 (8 bases). The CDR3 runs 16 residues. Germline CDR1 MGHRA, CDR2 YSYEKL. V gave up 4 bases and J gave up 4 bases, with 20 bases separating them. The CDR3 DNA follows: TGCGCCAGCAGCCCCAAAGTCAACAGGGGGGGGTACGAGCAGTACTTC. Translation gives CASSPKVNRGGYEQYF.

The chain recombines TRBV10-1 with TRBJ1-4; 7 bases align to TRBD1. The CDR3 runs 16 residues. J lost 4 bases, V lost 8 bases, and 13 bases had no gene match. Germline lookup yields CDR1 WNHNN and CDR2 SYGVQD (reference sequence). The CDR3 DNA reads TGCGCCAGCGGGGGACGACAGGGCCATGATAATGAAAAACTGTTTTTT. Its protein product is CASGGRQGHDNEKLFF.

The chain has TRBV28 and TRBJ1-4; D possibly corresponds to TRBD1 (6 bases). This CDR3 is 14 amino acids long. Trimming removed 5 bases at V and 1 base at J, with 8 bases between. Germline-derived CDR1 and CDR2 are MDHEN and SYDVKM. The CDR3: CASSEDRTNEKLFF. Written as DNA, the CDR3 is TGTGCCAGCAGTGAGGACAGAACTAATGAAAAACTGTTTTTT.

The V and J genes are TRBV7-8 and TRBJ1-1; D possibly corresponds to TRBD1 (5 bases). Trimming left V 0 bases short and J 1 base short, with 9 bases between. CDR3 length: 15 amino acids. Germline-derived CDR1 and CDR2 are SGHVS and FQNEAQ. Written as DNA, the CDR3 is TGTGCCAGCAGCTTAGCGTTGGGGCAGAACACTGAAGCTTTCTTT. Protein: CASSLALGQNTEAFF.

The chain joins TRBV19 to TRBJ1-1; D gene ambiguous. Trimming shortened V by 6 bases and J by 0 bases, and 8 bases separated the two germline ends. This CDR3 contains 13 residues. The germline CDR1 and CDR2 sequences are LNHDA and SQIVND (reference sequence). The CDR3: CASRNQMNTEAFF. The CDR3 region has the DNA TGTGCCAGTAGGAACCAGATGAACACTGAAGCTTTCTTT.

This clone was observed once. V is TRBV30 and J is TRBJ2-6, with D possibly matching TRBD1 (6 bases). The germline V gene has CDR1 GTSNPN and CDR2 SVGIG (reference sequence). This CDR3 has 14 residues. Trimming removed 5 bases at V and 2 bases at J, with 10 bases between. The CDR3 loop is CAWGTGTGANVLTF. CDR3 coding DNA: TGTGCCTGGGGCACAGGGACTGGGGCCAACGTCCTGACTTTC.

This sequence joins TRBV28 and TRBJ2-4, with 7 bases aligning to TRBD2. V was clipped by 0 bases and J by 0 bases; unmatched bases: 8. The CDR3 spans 18 residues. Germline V gene lookup returns CDR1 MDHEN and CDR2 SYDVKM. The CDR3, as DNA: TGTGCCAGCAGTTTATGGCGAAGCGGGGCTCTAGCCAAAAACATTCAGTACTTC. Translating gives CASSLWRSGALAKNIQYF. Full variable domain (outside the CDR3, taken from reference TRBV28 and TRBJ2-4): DVKVTQSSRYLVKRTGEKVFLECVQDMDHENMFWYRQDPGLGLRLIYFSYDVKMKEKGDIPEGYSVSREKKERFSLILESASTNQTSMYLCASSLWRSGALAKNIQYFGAGTRLSVL.

The V gene is TRBV6-1, the J gene TRBJ1-6, with 7 nucleotides matching TRBD1. The CDR3 totals 15 residues. With 3 bases clipped from V and 6 bases from J, the junction kept 5 bases outside the gene matches. Per the germline V gene, CDR1 is MNHNS and CDR2 is SASEGT. CDR3 residues: CASSDDRVGNSPLHF. CDR3 nucleotide sequence: TGTGCCAGCAGTGACGACAGGGTGGGTAATTCACCCCTCCACTTT.

V gene TRBV7-2 combines with J gene TRBJ2-3; D gene unclear. Germline values: CDR1 SGHTA, CDR2 FQGNSA. Trimming took 9 bases from V and 5 from J, leaving 6 bases between them. The CDR3 runs to 10 residues. CDR3 DNA: TGTGCCAGTCGAGGAGATACGCAGTATTTT. Protein sequence: CASRGDTQYF.

The V gene is TRBV28, the J gene TRBJ2-3, with D maybe TRBD1 (6 bases). Trimming left V 6 bases short and J 4 bases short, with 17 bases between. CDR1 is MDHEN, CDR2 SYDVKM, per germline. CDR3 length equals 15 residues. This CDR3 reads CASSLTGLTADTQYF. The CDR3 DNA is TGTGCCAGCAGCCTGACAGGCCTGACCGCAGATACGCAGTATTTT. The variable domain in full, with the rest retrieved from reference TRBV28 and TRBJ2-3, is DVKVTQSSRYLVKRTGEKVFLECVQDMDHENMFWYRQDPGLGLRLIYFSYDVKMKEKGDIPEGYSVSREKKERFSLILESASTNQTSMYLCASSLTGLTADTQYFGPGTRLTVL.

The chain links TRBV27 to TRBJ1-5; D unclear. The CDR3 runs 13 residues. The germline V and J ends were trimmed by 4 bases and 9 bases, with 13 bases remaining between them. Germline lookup yields CDR1 MNHEY and CDR2 SMNVEV (reference sequence). As DNA, the CDR3 is TGTGCCAGCAGTTCAGGATCCCGGGGGCCCCAGCATTTT. Translating gives CASSSGSRGPQHF.

V usage is TRBV30 and J usage is TRBJ2-7; 7 nucleotides match TRBD1. V trimming: 2 bases; J trimming: 3 bases; junction bases outside the gene matches: 13. Per germline, CDR1 GTSNPN and CDR2 SVGIG (reference sequence). This CDR3 has 16 amino acids. CDR3 residues: CAWSQKLQGFVYEQYF. CDR3 in DNA: TGTGCCTGGAGTCAAAAATTACAGGGGTTCGTCTACGAGCAGTACTTC. Looking up the rest from reference TRBV30 and TRBJ2-7 gives the full variable domain: SQTIHQWPATLVQPVGSPLSLECTVEGTSNPNLYWYRQAAGRGLQLLFYSVGIGQISSEVPQNLSASRPQDRQFILSSKKLLLSDSGFYLCAWSQKLQGFVYEQYFGPGTRLTVT.